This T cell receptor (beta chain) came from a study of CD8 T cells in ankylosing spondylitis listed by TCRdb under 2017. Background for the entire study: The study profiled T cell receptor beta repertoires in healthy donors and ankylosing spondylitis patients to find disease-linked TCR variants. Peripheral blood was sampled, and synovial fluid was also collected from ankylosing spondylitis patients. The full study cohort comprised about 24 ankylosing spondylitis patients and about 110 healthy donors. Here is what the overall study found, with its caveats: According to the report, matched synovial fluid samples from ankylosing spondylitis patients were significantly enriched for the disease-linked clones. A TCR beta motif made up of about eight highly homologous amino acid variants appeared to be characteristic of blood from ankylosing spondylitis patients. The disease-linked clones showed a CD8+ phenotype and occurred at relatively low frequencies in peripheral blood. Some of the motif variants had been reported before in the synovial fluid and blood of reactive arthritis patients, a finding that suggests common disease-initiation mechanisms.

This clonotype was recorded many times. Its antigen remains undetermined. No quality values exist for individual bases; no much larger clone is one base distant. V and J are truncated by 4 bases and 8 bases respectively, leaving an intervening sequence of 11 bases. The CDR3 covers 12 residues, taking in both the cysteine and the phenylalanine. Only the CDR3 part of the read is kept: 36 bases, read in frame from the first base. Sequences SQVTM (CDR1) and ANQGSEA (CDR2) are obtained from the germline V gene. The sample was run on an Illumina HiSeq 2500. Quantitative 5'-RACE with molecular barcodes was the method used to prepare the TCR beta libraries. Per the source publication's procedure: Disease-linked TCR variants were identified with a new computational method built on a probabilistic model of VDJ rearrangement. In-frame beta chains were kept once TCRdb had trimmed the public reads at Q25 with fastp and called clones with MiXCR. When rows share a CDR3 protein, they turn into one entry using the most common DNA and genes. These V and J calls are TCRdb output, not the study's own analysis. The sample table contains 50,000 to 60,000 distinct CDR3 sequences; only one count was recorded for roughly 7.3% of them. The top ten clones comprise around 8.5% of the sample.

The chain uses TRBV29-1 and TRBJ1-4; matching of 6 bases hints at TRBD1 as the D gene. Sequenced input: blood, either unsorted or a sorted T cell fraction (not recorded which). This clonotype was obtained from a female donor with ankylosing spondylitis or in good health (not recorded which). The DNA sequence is TGCAGCGTTGGAATAGGGGGAGAAAAACTGTTTTTT. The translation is CSVGIGGEKLFF.